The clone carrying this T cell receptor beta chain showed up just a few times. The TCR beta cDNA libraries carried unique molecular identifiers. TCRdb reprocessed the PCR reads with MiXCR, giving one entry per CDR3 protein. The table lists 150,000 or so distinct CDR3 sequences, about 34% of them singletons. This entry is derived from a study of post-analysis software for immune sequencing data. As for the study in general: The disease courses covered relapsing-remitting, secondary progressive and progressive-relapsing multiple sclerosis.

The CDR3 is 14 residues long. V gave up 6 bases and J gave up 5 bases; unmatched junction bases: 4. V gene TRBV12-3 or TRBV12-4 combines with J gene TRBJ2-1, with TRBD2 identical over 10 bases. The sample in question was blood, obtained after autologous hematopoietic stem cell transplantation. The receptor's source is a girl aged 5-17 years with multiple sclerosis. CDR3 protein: CASSWTSGNNEQFF. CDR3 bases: TGTGCCAGCAGCTGGACTAGCGGAAACAATGAGCAGTTCTTC.